The subject of this entry is one TCR beta chain. What it recognizes is unknown. This sample stems from a study of radiotherapy plus CTLA-4 blockade in lung cancer. Across the whole study: Disease control was achieved by approximately 30% of patients, and objective responses by 15% to 20%.

V was cut by 4 bases and J by 2 bases, with 12 bases left in between. Germline CDR1 and CDR2: SGHNT and YYREEE (reference sequence). CDR3 length: 14 amino acids. Libraries were prepared by immunoSEQ multiplex PCR; TCRdb keeps only in-frame clonotypes and omits some of them. The top ten clones hold around 4% of a sample with approximately 89,000 clones, roughly 79% of them seen once. Study-wide results and caveats: After radiotherapy and ipilimumab, tumor-derived clones expanded in peripheral blood.

The starting material was peripheral blood, obtained from a patient treated with radiotherapy plus ipilimumab. The rearrangement joins TRBV5-4 to TRBJ1-2; the D is unclear. This clonotype was sampled from a human donor with non-small cell lung cancer who had a partial response to radiotherapy plus ipilimumab. Some clones in this sample may be carry-over from other donors' samples. CDR3 amino acids: CASSPLNSNYGYTF. The CDR3 nucleotides read TGTGCCAGCAGCCCACTAAATTCAAACTATGGCTACACCTTC.